A single sample is the source of the 15 T cell receptor beta chains below, sequenced in a study of T-cell memory formation after mild COVID-19. TCRdb analysed the 5' RACE reads with MiXCR anew, one entry per CDR3 protein. Found here are 550,000 to 600,000 distinct CDR3 sequences, around 15% of them singletons; the top ten hold roughly 7.7%. Sample: PBMCs or a T cell subset sorted from them (not recorded which). Receptors were obtained from an adult woman who had mild COVID-19 (a few samples of this study predate the infection). Cell type and time point are not known.

V and J are TRBV24-1 and TRBJ2-1; 10 bases map to TRBD2. Trimming removed 4 bases from V and 3 bases from J; junction bases left unmatched: 5. The CDR3 sequence is 16 residues long. Germline V gene data show CDR1 as KGHDR and CDR2 as SFDVKD. The CDR3 here is CATSDPGTSVYNEQFF. The CDR3 DNA sequence: TGTGCCACCAGTGACCCCGGGACTAGCGTCTACAATGAGCAGTTCTTC.

There are many counts of this clonotype. V and J are TRBV2 and TRBJ2-7, with a tentative D call TRBD2 (6 bases). The V end lost 7 bases, the J end lost 1 base, and 8 bases lay between the germline ends. Germline V gives CDR1 SNHLY, CDR2 FYNNEI. The CDR3 loop spans 12 amino acids. CDR3 DNA sequence: TGTGCCAGCAAAGGAGGGTCCTACGAGCAGTACTTC. Protein: CASKGGSYEQYF.

The rearrangement links TRBV5-1 to TRBJ2-1; 7 bases are shared with TRBD1. The CDR3 runs 14 residues. With 0 bases clipped from V and 7 bases from J, the junction kept 4 bases outside the gene matches. Germline lookup yields CDR1 SGHRS and CDR2 YFSETQ. DNA for the CDR3: TGCGCCAGCAGCTTGGGACAGGGAATGAATGAGCAGTTCTTC. This codes for CASSLGQGMNEQFF.

The chain combines TRBV6-5 with TRBJ1-5; 7 bases fit TRBD1. Germline V lookup: CDR1 MNHEY, CDR2 SVGAGI. The CDR3 runs 15 residues. V shed 0 bases and J 6 bases; nucleotides not matched to a gene: 5. The DNA of the CDR3 is TGTGCCAGCAGTTACTCTGGAGGGGGCGGTCAGCCCCAGCATTTT. Its protein is CASSYSGGGGQPQHF.

The chain's CDR3 is CASSYSRPPGPYEQYF. In DNA form, the CDR3 reads TGTGCCAGCAGTTACTCCAGGCCGCCGGGGCCCTACGAGCAGTACTTC. V is TRBV6-5 and J is TRBJ2-7, with D perhaps being TRBD1 or TRBD2 (5 bases each). This CDR3 is built from 16 residues. Germline-derived CDR1 and CDR2 are MNHEY and SVGAGI. The germline V and J ends were trimmed by 0 bases and 2 bases, with 14 bases remaining between them.

This clonotype was picked up many times. This chain links TRBV18 with TRBJ1-1; no clear D gene. Germline lookup yields CDR1 KGHSH and CDR2 LQKENI. Between the trimmed V and J ends, which lost 5 bases and 4 bases, there was a span of 11 bases. The CDR3 spans 13 residues. CDR3 loop: CASSVQGGTEAFF. The CDR3 nucleotides read TGTGCCAGCTCAGTACAAGGAGGCACTGAAGCTTTCTTT.

The chain couples TRBV19 to TRBJ2-3; D possibly corresponds to TRBD1 (6 bases). Germline V gene sequence: CDR1 LNHDA, CDR2 SQIVND (reference sequence). V lost 7 bases to trimming and J lost 2 bases, with 10 bases between them. The CDR3 loop spans 13 amino acids. This CDR3 is CASTRQATDTQYF. CDR3 bases: TGTGCCAGTACCCGACAGGCCACAGATACGCAGTATTTT.

V usage is TRBV4-3 and J usage is TRBJ2-6; perhaps D is TRBD1 or TRBD2 (5 bases each). Germline V lookup: CDR1 LGHNA, CDR2 YSLEER. Trimming took off 3 bases at V and 2 bases at J, with 17 bases between the two ends. The CDR3 is 18 residues long. The CDR3 protein is CASSQRGRVLTGANVLTF. In nucleotides, the CDR3 is TGCGCCAGCAGCCAGAGGGGCAGGGTCCTCACTGGGGCCAACGTCCTGACTTTC.

This clonotype was recorded many times. The chain employs TRBV5-5 and TRBJ2-3; no reliable D call. V lost 2 bases and J lost 3, with 13 bases in between. The CDR3 extends over 15 amino acids. The germline gives CDR1 SGHKS, CDR2 YYEKEE (reference sequence). CDR3 in DNA: TGTGCCAGCAGCTTCACCAGCCTCGGGACAGATACGCAGTATTTT. Its protein product is CASSFTSLGTDTQYF.

This chain's CDR3 is CASSLWTGEKLFF. DNA for the CDR3: TGCGCCAGCAGCCTGTGGACGGGAGAAAAACTGTTTTTT. The V call is TRBV5-1, the J call TRBJ1-4, with unresolved D. Germline CDR1 is SGHRS and CDR2 is YFSETQ. The V and J ends lost 4 bases and 8 bases respectively, with 12 bases between them. This CDR3 has 13 residues.

V and J are TRBV23-1 and TRBJ2-7; tentative D call: TRBD1 (5 bases). TRBV23-1 is treated as an ORF (open reading frame) with a function not yet certain. The CDR3 has 14 amino acids. The germline V and J ends were trimmed by 10 bases and 2 bases, with 18 bases remaining between them. The CDR3 here is CATRVGRATYEQYF. The DNA of the CDR3 is TGCGCCACCCGTGTGGGGCGTGCGACCTACGAGCAGTACTTC.

The J gene is TRBJ2-1, the V gene TRBV9; a possible D gene is TRBD1 (5 bases). The V gene's germline CDR1 is SGDLS and CDR2 YYNGEE. Deletions cut 7 bases from V and 7 bases from J, with 21 bases between. This CDR3 has 15 amino acids. CDR3 protein: CASAEGAEPPNEQFF. The CDR3 region has the DNA TGTGCCAGCGCCGAAGGGGCAGAACCCCCAAATGAGCAGTTCTTC.

In nucleotides, the CDR3 is TGCAGTGCTAGTGATTCTCCCGGGACAGGCATGAATCAGCCCCAGCATTTT. Amino acids: CSASDSPGTGMNQPQHF. The rearrangement joins TRBV20-1 to TRBJ1-5, with TRBD1 identical over 8 bases. CDR3 length: 17 residues. Germline-derived CDR1 and CDR2 are DFQATT and SNEGSKA (reference sequence). After removal of 3 bases from V and 4 bases from J, the junction contained 14 bases not matched to a gene.

This clonotype has just a few counts. The gene calls are TRBV6-5 and TRBJ1-4, with D unclear. CDR1 is MNHEY, CDR2 SVGAGI, per germline. CDR3 size: 16 residues. The CDR3 spells CAVGGNRSPQPEKLFF. The CDR3 DNA reads TGTGCGGTCGGTGGAAACCGAAGCCCCCAGCCGGAAAAACTGTTTTTT.

V gene TRBV30 combines with J gene TRBJ2-5, with D uncertain. Trimming removed 5 bases from V and 1 base from J, with 8 bases in between. Germline V CDR1 and CDR2: GTSNPN, SVGIG (reference sequence). This CDR3 is built from 12 residues. The DNA for the CDR3 is TGTGCCTGGGGGGTGAGCCAAGAGACCCAGTACTTC. Amino acid sequence: CAWGVSQETQYF.